This TCR beta chain is from a study of siplizumab effects on memory and regulatory T cells. Whole-study findings and limits: In the presence of siplizumab, alloreactive sequences traceable to unstimulated CD4+ memory cells were significantly reduced.

With regard to this clone: Its antigen is not known.

Trimming shortened V by 4 bases and J by 3 bases, and 13 bases separated the two germline ends. This CDR3 contains 15 residues. In germline, CDR1 is LNHDA, CDR2 SQIVND (reference sequence). The table came from immunoSEQ multiplex PCR; TCRdb's copy has only in-frame clones and leaves some out. The sample contains some 100,000 clones, roughly 96% of which appear only once. The gene calls are TRBV19 and TRBJ1-5; D is undetermined. The source material was naive CD4+ T cells sorted from blood. This sequence was found in a human donor in good health. CDR3 DNA sequence: TGTGCCAGTAGTACGGTCCAGAGAACCAATCAGCCCCAGCATTTT. Translation: CASSTVQRTNQPQHF.